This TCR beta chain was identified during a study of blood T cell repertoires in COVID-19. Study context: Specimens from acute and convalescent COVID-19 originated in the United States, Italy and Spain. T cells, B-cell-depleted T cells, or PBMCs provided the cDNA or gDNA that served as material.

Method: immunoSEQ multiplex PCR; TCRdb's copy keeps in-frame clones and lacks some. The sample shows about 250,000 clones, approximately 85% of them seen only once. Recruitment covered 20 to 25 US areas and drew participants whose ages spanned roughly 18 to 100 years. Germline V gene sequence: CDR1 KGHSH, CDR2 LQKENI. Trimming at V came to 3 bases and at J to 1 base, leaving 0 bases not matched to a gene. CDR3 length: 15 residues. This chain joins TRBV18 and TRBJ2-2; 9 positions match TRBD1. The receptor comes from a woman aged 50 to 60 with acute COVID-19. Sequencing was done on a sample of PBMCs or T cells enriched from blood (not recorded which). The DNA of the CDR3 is TGTGCCAGCTCACCGGACAGGGGGAACACCGGGGAGCTGTTTTTT. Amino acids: CASSPDRGNTGELFF.